The 15 T cell receptor beta chains listed next were all sequenced from one sample in a study of CD8 T cells in Susac syndrome. When the RNA was reverse transcribed, random hexamers were used with an input of roughly 0.5 to 1 ug. TCRdb recomputed calls from the immunoSEQ multiplex PCR reads with MiXCR, one row per CDR3 protein. The table has 65,000 to 100,000 distinct CDR3 sequences, 96% seen once. Material: CD8+ T cells from PBMCs. These receptors were obtained from a human donor with Susac syndrome.

The chain uses TRBV28 and TRBJ2-3, with 8 positions matching TRBD2. This CDR3 has 14 residues. The trim removed 10 bases at V and 4 bases at J, leaving 10 bases unmatched. Germline CDR1 MDHEN, CDR2 SYDVKM. In DNA form, the CDR3 reads TGTGCCACCACGCAAATGCGGGGGGCAGATACGCAGTATTTT. This gives the protein CATTQMRGADTQYF.

The chain has TRBV7-2 and TRBJ2-7; D tentatively fits TRBD1 or TRBD2 (6 bases each). This CDR3 has 12 amino acids. V lost 5 bases to trimming and J lost 9 bases, with 14 bases between them. CDR1 and CDR2 (germline): SGHTA, FQGNSA. The CDR3 DNA is TGTGCCAGCAGCCCCGACAGGAGGGCGCAGTACGTC. Its protein is CASSPDRRAQYV.

V usage is TRBV7-2 and J usage is TRBJ2-5; possibly TRBD2 for D (5 bases). V lost 3 bases, J lost 6 bases, and 11 bases lay in between. Germline-derived CDR1 and CDR2 are SGHTA and FQGNSA. This CDR3 is built from 13 residues. The CDR3 loop reads CASSFVRGKTQYF. CDR3 coding DNA: TGTGCCAGCAGCTTCGTCCGGGGAAAGACCCAGTACTTC.

The chain joins TRBV5-1 to TRBJ2-3; maybe TRBD2 (5 bases). The CDR3 loop spans 17 amino acids. The germline gives CDR1 SGHRS, CDR2 YFSETQ. V was cut by 2 bases and J by 2 bases, with 18 bases left in between. CDR3 DNA: TGCGCCAGCAGCTTATTTCCCCGGGGTCCGATCACAGATACGCAGTATTTT. Protein: CASSLFPRGPITDTQYF.

Here the CDR3 DNA reads TGTGCCAGCAGCGTGGGAAGTAATTCACCCCTCCACTTT. Translation gives CASSVGSNSPLHF. The chain carries TRBV9 and TRBJ1-6; unclear D gene. Trimming took 2 bases from V and 6 from J, leaving 6 bases between them. This CDR3 spans 13 amino acids. CDR1 and CDR2 (germline): SGDLS, YYNGEE.

The chain has TRBV27 and TRBJ2-7; TRBD1 or TRBD2 may be the D gene (6 bases each). The CDR3 covers 12 residues. Germline loops: CDR1 MNHEY, CDR2 SMNVEV (reference sequence). Trimming removed 7 bases from V and 7 bases from J, with 14 bases in between. CDR3: CASTQGGGEQYF. For the CDR3, the DNA is TGTGCCAGCACCCAAGGAGGGGGAGAGCAGTACTTC.

V gene TRBV2 combines with J gene TRBJ2-1, with 7 bases that match TRBD2. This CDR3 has 16 amino acids. Losses at the gene ends were 1 base for V and 3 bases for J; bases not matched to a gene: 6. In germline, CDR1 is SNHLY, CDR2 FYNNEI. The CDR3 coding sequence is TGTGCCAGCAGTGAAGACAAGCGGGGCCTCTACAATGAGCAGTTCTTC. Its protein is CASSEDKRGLYNEQFF.

The chain carries TRBV7-8 and TRBJ2-1; 9 nucleotides match TRBD2. The germline V gene encodes CDR1 SGHVS and CDR2 FQNEAQ. V trimming: 11 bases; J trimming: 8 bases; junction bases outside the gene matches: 10. CDR3 length: 13 residues. The CDR3 region is CAVSGRIRHEQFF. Here the CDR3 DNA reads TGTGCCGTAAGCGGGAGGATCAGGCATGAGCAGTTCTTC.

The rearrangement uses TRBV10-3 and TRBJ2-5; D ambiguous. CDR1 and CDR2 from the germline V gene are ENHRY and SYGVKD. The germline V and J ends were trimmed by 6 bases and 3 bases, with 11 bases remaining between them. The CDR3 extends over 13 amino acids. The CDR3, as DNA: TGTGCCATCAGCCCCCTCGGAGAAGAGACCCAGTACTTC. Translation: CAISPLGEETQYF.

The CDR3 DNA follows: TGTGCCAGCAGCGTCGGACAGCTTCAAGAGACCCAGTACTTC. It codes for CASSVGQLQETQYF. The J gene is TRBJ2-5, the V gene TRBV13; D is possibly TRBD1 (6 bases). The V end was cut by 5 bases, the J end by 2 bases, with 12 bases between. CDR1 and CDR2 (germline): PRHDT, FYEKMQ (reference sequence). The CDR3 spans 14 residues.

J is TRBJ2-5 and V is TRBV12-3 or TRBV12-4, with D possibly matching TRBD2 (7 bases). This CDR3 has 14 residues. V lost 3 bases, J lost 4 bases, and 12 bases lay in between. CDR3 bases: TGTGCCAGCAGTTTGGGCGGGGGCGCAGAGACCCAGTACTTC. Amino acids: CASSLGGGAETQYF.

V is TRBV7-9 and J is TRBJ2-6; D gene ambiguous. Germline loops: CDR1 SEHNR, CDR2 FQNEAQ (reference sequence). Trimming took 0 bases from V and 0 from J, leaving 3 bases between them. The CDR3 loop spans 15 amino acids. CDR3 residues: CASSLASSGANVLTF. As DNA, the CDR3 is TGTGCCAGCAGCTTAGCCAGCTCTGGGGCCAACGTCCTGACTTTC.

This clonotype was seen once. The chain is built from TRBV30 and TRBJ2-5; the D gene is possibly TRBD1 (6 bases). The CDR3 extends over 14 amino acids. The germline V and J ends were trimmed by 3 bases and 2 bases, with 13 bases remaining between them. CDR1 is GTSNPN, CDR2 SVGIG, per germline (reference sequence). CDR3 DNA sequence: TGTGCCTGGAGGAGGGGGACCCTACAAGAGACCCAGTACTTC. Its protein is CAWRRGTLQETQYF.

This chain connects TRBV5-1 to TRBJ1-1; 7 nucleotides line up with TRBD1. The CDR3 runs to 15 residues. V gave up 5 bases and J gave up 4 bases; unmatched junction bases: 11. The germline V gene has CDR1 SGHRS and CDR2 YFSETQ. The CDR3 loop is CASSLDQGGITEAFF. The CDR3 DNA is TGCGCCAGCAGTCTTGATCAGGGGGGGATCACTGAAGCTTTCTTT.

The rearrangement links TRBV28 to TRBJ2-1; TRBD2 is a possible D gene (6 bases). The germline V and J ends were trimmed by 10 bases and 7 bases, with 23 bases remaining between them. The CDR3 consists of 15 residues. CDR1 and CDR2 from the germline V gene are MDHEN and SYDVKM. The CDR3 spells CATGLGTSVYNEQFF. CDR3 bases: TGTGCCACCGGTCTCGGGACTTCCGTATATAATGAGCAGTTCTTC.